The 29 T cell receptor beta chains in this list originate from one sample, sequenced in a study of cytomegalovirus exposure and HLA in healthy donors. 60 Vbeta and 13 Jbeta primers were used in PCR. Method: immunoSEQ multiplex PCR; TCRdb's copy keeps in-frame clones and lacks some. The profile shows about 130,000 clones, under 10% of them singletons. The sequenced material came from PBMCs. The receptors derive from a woman aged 40 to 49 in good health and CMV-seropositive.

V usage is TRBV7-2 and J usage is TRBJ1-4; TRBD1 aligns across 8 bases. CDR1 SGHTA and CDR2 FQGNSA come from the germline V gene. J lost 7 bases, V lost 5 bases, and 6 bases had no gene match. This CDR3 contains 14 residues. CDR3 DNA: TGTGCCAGCAGCCGGGACAGGCAGAGTGAAAAACTGTTTTTT. Its translation: CASSRDRQSEKLFF.

The rearrangement joins TRBV15 to TRBJ2-2, with a tentative D call TRBD1 (5 bases). Trimming removed 0 bases from V and 4 bases from J, with 15 bases in between. The germline V gene encodes CDR1 LNHNV and CDR2 YYDKDF (reference sequence). This CDR3 contains 17 residues. The CDR3 region has the DNA TGTGCCACCAGCAGAGAGTGGGGCTCTCCTCTCACCGGGGAGCTGTTTTTT. Translated, it gives CATSREWGSPLTGELFF.

This clone appeared a few times. The rearrangement uses TRBV2 and TRBJ2-1, with a tentative D call TRBD1 (6 bases). Trimming took off 1 base at V and 9 bases at J, with 7 bases between the two ends. This CDR3 has 12 residues. CDR1 SNHLY and CDR2 FYNNEI come from the germline V gene. The CDR3 region has the DNA TGTGCCAGCAGTGAAGGAGGGGGTGAGCAGTTCTTC. It encodes CASSEGGGEQFF.

This clone was counted between two and nine times. J is TRBJ1-1 and V is TRBV5-1; no definite D call. CDR1 is SGHRS, CDR2 YFSETQ, per germline. The CDR3 spans 15 residues. Trimming pared 4 bases from V and 1 base from J, leaving 14 bases between. The CDR3 DNA sequence: TGCGCCAGCAGCCCGGCCGAGGGAGGGAACACTGAAGCTTTCTTT. It yields the protein CASSPAEGGNTEAFF.

On this clone itself: This CDR3 is also generated by other DNA sequences in the sample. This chain joins TRBV2 and TRBJ1-5; D might be TRBD1 (5 bases). From germline, CDR1 is SNHLY and CDR2 FYNNEI. The CDR3 sequence is 14 residues long. V shed 6 bases and J shed 3 bases, with 12 bases lying between them. In DNA form, the CDR3 reads TGTGCCAGCAGAGAGACAGCAAACAATCAGCCCCAGCATTTT. It translates to CASRETANNQPQHF.

This clone has just a few counts. V usage is TRBV7-6 and J usage is TRBJ2-2, with TRBD2 matching 11 bases. The V gene end was trimmed by 1 base and the J gene end by 7 bases; junction bases not matched to a gene: 5. The CDR3 has 16 amino acids. CDR1 is SGHVS, CDR2 FNYEAQ, per germline. The CDR3 sequence: CASSLGRTSGYGELFF. CDR3 nucleotide sequence: TGTGCCAGCAGCTTAGGGAGGACTAGCGGGTACGGGGAGCTGTTTTTT.

This clone was recorded a few times. V is TRBV15 and J is TRBJ2-2; tentative D call: TRBD2 (5 bases). Germline CDR1 LNHNV, CDR2 YYDKDF (reference sequence). V was pared by 5 bases and J by 6 bases, with 16 bases between. The CDR3 is made up of 15 amino acids. CDR3 sequence: CATSPQAAAAGELFF. CDR3 in DNA: TGTGCCACCAGCCCTCAGGCAGCGGCTGCCGGGGAGCTGTTTTTT.

As concerns this clone: Other nucleotide sequences from this sample produce the same CDR3. This chain uses TRBV5-1 with TRBJ1-4; a weak D match, TRBD1 (5 bases). Trimming stripped 1 base from V and 1 base from J, with 5 bases between. Germline V gene data show CDR1 as SGHRS and CDR2 as YFSETQ. The CDR3 is 14 residues long. CDR3 nucleotide sequence: TGCGCCAGCAGCTTGCAGGGAACTAATGAAAAACTGTTTTTT. Protein product: CASSLQGTNEKLFF.

V gene TRBV7-2 combines with J gene TRBJ1-6; no reliable D call. V lost 1 base and J 6 bases, leaving 13 bases between the germline ends. The length of the CDR3 is 16 residues. The germline gives CDR1 SGHTA, CDR2 FQGNSA. The CDR3 protein is CASSLEWRELNSPLHF. Here the CDR3 DNA reads TGTGCCAGCAGCTTAGAGTGGCGGGAGCTTAATTCACCCCTCCACTTT.

This chain uses TRBV5-1 with TRBJ1-1; D unresolved. This CDR3 region has 14 residues. The germline CDR1 and CDR2 sequences are SGHRS and YFSETQ. With 7 bases removed from V and 0 bases from J, the gap between germline ends came to 13 bases. DNA for the CDR3: TGCGCCAGCTACAGTTCTCTCATGAACACTGAAGCTTTCTTT. This gives the protein CASYSSLMNTEAFF.

This clone showed up just a few times. This chain joins TRBV7-2 and TRBJ2-7; 8 positions agree with TRBD1. With 1 base clipped from V and 7 bases from J, the junction kept 9 bases outside the gene matches. CDR3 length: 15 residues. Germline-derived CDR1 and CDR2 are SGHTA and FQGNSA. CDR3 protein: CASSLGGTGQGEQYF. CDR3 bases: TGTGCCAGCAGCTTAGGCGGGACAGGTCAAGGGGAGCAGTACTTC. Complete variable domain (other parts from reference TRBV7-2 and TRBJ2-7): GAGVSQSPSNKVTEKGKDVELRCDPISGHTALYWYRQSLGQGLEFLIYFQGNSAPDKSGLPSDRFSAERTGGSVSTLTIQRTQQEDSAVYLCASSLGGTGQGEQYFGPGTRLTVT.

This clone was detected a few times. J is TRBJ1-2 and V is TRBV19; 7 nucleotides align to TRBD1. V was clipped by 5 bases and J by 6 bases; unmatched bases: 12. The CDR3 is 15 amino acids. The germline V gene has CDR1 LNHDA and CDR2 SQIVND (reference sequence). This CDR3 reads CASSEMTTGLHGYTF. As DNA, the CDR3 is TGTGCCAGTAGTGAAATGACGACAGGGTTACATGGCTACACCTTC.

The chain uses TRBV7-9 and TRBJ1-5; TRBD1 is a possible D gene (5 bases). The CDR3 totals 13 residues. CDR1 and CDR2 from the germline V gene are SEHNR and FQNEAQ (reference sequence). V lost 3 bases and J lost 7, with 10 bases in between. Written as DNA, the CDR3 is TGTGCCAGCAGCTTCTGGGGGGACCAGCCCCAGCATTTT. This encodes CASSFWGDQPQHF. The full variable domain, its missing parts supplied by reference TRBV7-9 and TRBJ1-5, is DTGVSQNPRHKITKRGQNVTFRCDPISEHNRLYWYRQTLGQGPEFLTYFQNEAQLEKSRLLSDRFSAERPKGSFSTLEIQRTEQGDSAMYLCASSFWGDQPQHFGDGTRLSIL.

This clone turned up a few times. The genes are TRBV11-2 and TRBJ2-7; 7 nucleotides align to TRBD2. Germline CDR1 and CDR2: SGHAT and FQNNGV. V dropped 6 bases and J dropped 3; count of bases not matched to a gene: 8. This CDR3 contains 14 residues. CDR3 sequence (DNA): TGTGCCAGCAGGCAAAGCGGGGACTTCTACGAGCAGTACTTC. Translating it yields CASRQSGDFYEQYF.

A few counts support this clone. This chain joins TRBV28 and TRBJ1-4, with a possible D match to TRBD1 (5 bases). The CDR3 spans 12 residues. Trimming removed 5 bases from V and 9 bases from J, with 10 bases in between. CDR1 is MDHEN, CDR2 SYDVKM, per germline. CDR3 DNA: TGTGCCAGCAGTCTTCGACAGCAAAAACTGTTTTTT. Its translation: CASSLRQQKLFF.

The V gene is TRBV7-9, the J gene TRBJ1-1, with no clear D. Germline CDR1 SEHNR, CDR2 FQNEAQ (reference sequence). This CDR3 has 13 amino acids. Between the trimmed V and J ends, which lost 2 bases and 1 base, there was a span of 5 bases. The CDR3 spells CASSLSRNTEAFF. The DNA of the CDR3 is TGTGCCAGCAGCTTATCGAGGAACACTGAAGCTTTCTTT.

The sample holds a few counts of this clone. J is TRBJ2-3 and V is TRBV12-5, with D perhaps TRBD2 (6 bases). The germline gives CDR1 LGHNT, CDR2 FRNRAP. Trimming removed 7 bases from V and 2 bases from J, with 16 bases in between. The CDR3 sequence is 15 residues long. The CDR3 loop reads CASASPGGATDTQYF. In DNA, the CDR3 is TGTGCTAGTGCTTCTCCCGGGGGTGCCACAGATACGCAGTATTTT.

This chain uses TRBV2 with TRBJ2-7, with 16 bases fitting TRBD2. The CDR3 length is 19 residues. V shed 0 bases and J 0 bases; nucleotides not matched to a gene: 5. From germline, CDR1 is SNHLY and CDR2 FYNNEI. DNA of the CDR3: TGTGCCAGCAGTGAAGCGGGACTAGCGGGGGGGGTCCTCTCCTACGAGCAGTACTTC. Its translation: CASSEAGLAGGVLSYEQYF.

In this sample, this clone turned up a few times. The V gene is TRBV6-1, the J gene TRBJ1-4, with TRBD1 matching over 9 bases. In germline, CDR1 is MNHNS, CDR2 SASEGT. CDR3 length equals 17 residues. V gave up 3 bases and J gave up 3 bases; unmatched junction bases: 8. The CDR3 region is CASSEMGTGTPNEKLFF. CDR3 sequence (DNA): TGTGCCAGCAGTGAGATGGGGACAGGGACGCCTAATGAAAAACTGTTTTTT.

This clone was counted between two and nine times. In the same sample, other DNA sequences code for this CDR3. J is TRBJ1-2 and V is TRBV5-1, with 9 bases aligning to TRBD1. CDR3 length: 14 amino acids. The germline CDR1 and CDR2 sequences are SGHRS and YFSETQ. The V and J ends lost 3 bases and 2 bases, in that order; junction bases with no gene match: 2. The DNA for the CDR3 is TGCGCCAGCAGCTCGGACAGGGGCAACTATGGCTACACCTTC. Encoded protein: CASSSDRGNYGYTF.

The chain carries TRBV5-4 and TRBJ2-1; TRBD2 matches 10 bases. Germline V CDR1 and CDR2: SGHNT, YYREEE (reference sequence). The CDR3 has 15 amino acids. The V and J ends lost 6 bases and 6 bases, in that order; junction bases with no gene match: 9. The CDR3 spells CASTPASGGANEQFF. The DNA of the CDR3 is TGTGCCAGCACCCCCGCGAGCGGGGGGGCCAATGAGCAGTTCTTC. The complete variable domain, with remaining parts taken from reference TRBV5-4 and TRBJ2-1, reads ETGVTQSPTHLIKTRGQQVTLRCSSQSGHNTVSWYQQALGQGPQFIFQYYREEENGRGNFPPRFSGLQFPNYSSELNVNALELDDSALYLCASTPASGGANEQFFGPGTRLTVL.

This clone was seen a handful of times. The chain recombines TRBV6-4 with TRBJ2-5; possible D gene TRBD2, 5 bases. Looked up from germline, CDR1 is MRHNA and CDR2 is SNTAGT. V gave up 0 bases and J gave up 3 bases, with 23 bases separating them. The CDR3 consists of 19 residues. The CDR3 here is CASSDSVQEVHYLKETQYF. Here the CDR3 DNA reads TGTGCCAGCAGTGACTCTGTGCAGGAGGTCCACTACTTGAAAGAGACCCAGTACTTC.

This clone was counted a few times. The chain links TRBV7-9 to TRBJ2-1, with TRBD1 identical over 7 bases. The ends lost 6 bases at V and 9 bases at J; junction bases unmatched: 17. The CDR3 has 16 amino acids. Germline V CDR1 and CDR2: SEHNR, FQNEAQ (reference sequence). CDR3 amino acids: CASSPRSGQHLGEQFF. The CDR3, as DNA: TGTGCCAGCAGTCCCAGGTCGGGACAGCATCTCGGTGAGCAGTTCTTC.

A few counts support this clone. The chain couples TRBV19 to TRBJ1-4; 9 bases map to TRBD1. Germline trimming cut 3 bases from V and 10 bases from J; bases unmatched to any gene: 0. The CDR3 is made up of 12 amino acids. The germline CDR1 and CDR2 sequences are LNHDA and SQIVND (reference sequence). CDR3 sequence: CASSMDRGKLFF. CDR3 nucleotides: TGTGCCAGTAGTATGGACAGGGGAAAACTGTTTTTT. The variable domain in full, completed from reference TRBV19 and TRBJ1-4, reads DGGITQSPKYLFRKEGQNVTLSCEQNLNHDAMYWYRQDPGQGLRLIYYSQIVNDFQKGDIAEGYSVSREKKESFPLTVTSAQKNPTAFYLCASSMDRGKLFFGSGTQLSVL.

The chain employs TRBV7-9 and TRBJ1-1; 9 nucleotides agree with TRBD1. The germline V gene encodes CDR1 SEHNR and CDR2 FQNEAQ (reference sequence). CDR3 length: 13 amino acids. V lost 6 bases to trimming and J lost 4 bases; unmatched junction nucleotides: 3. As DNA, the CDR3 is TGTGCCAGCAGGGGGGACAGGGCCACTGAAGCTTTCTTT. This translates into CASRGDRATEAFF.

This clone showed up just a few times. The rearrangement joins TRBV27 to TRBJ2-2; tentatively, D is TRBD2 (6 bases). This CDR3 is 15 amino acids long. CDR1 is MNHEY, CDR2 SMNVEV, per germline (reference sequence). The V end lost 0 bases, the J end lost 4 bases, and 9 bases lay between the germline ends. Here the CDR3 reads CASSLSPGSTGELFF. The DNA of the CDR3 is TGTGCCAGCAGTTTATCCCCCGGGAGCACCGGGGAGCTGTTTTTT.

The V gene is TRBV6-5, the J gene TRBJ2-1, with D possibly being TRBD2 (7 bases). CDR1 and CDR2 from the germline V gene are MNHEY and SVGAGI. The CDR3 sequence is 16 residues long. Trimming pared 0 bases from V and 8 bases from J, leaving 17 bases between. The CDR3 loop is CASSYSGGDGGHEQFF. The DNA of the CDR3 is TGTGCCAGCAGTTACTCCGGAGGTGACGGGGGGCATGAGCAGTTCTTC.

This clone came up a few times. The genes are TRBV5-6 and TRBJ2-1; 7 bases align to TRBD2. The CDR3 spans 17 residues. Germline CDR1 and CDR2: SGHDT and YYEEEE. The V segment lost 3 bases and the J segment 7 bases; nucleotides outside the gene matches: 16. The CDR3 protein is CASSYPTSALSGNEQFF. The CDR3 DNA sequence: TGTGCCAGCAGCTACCCCACTAGCGCACTATCGGGGAATGAGCAGTTCTTC.

J is TRBJ1-3 and V is TRBV9, with 8 positions matching TRBD1. Trimming took 0 bases from V and 3 from J; bases not matched to a gene: 5. The CDR3 is 16 amino acids. Germline CDR1 is SGDLS and CDR2 is YYNGEE. The CDR3 sequence is CASSVAGQDVGNTIYF. In DNA form, the CDR3 reads TGTGCCAGCAGCGTAGCGGGACAGGACGTTGGAAACACCATATATTTT.